Below, one T cell receptor beta chain is given with its context. Antigen: not known. Positive CCR7 selection of CD45RO-negative cells yielded the naive CD8 cells, and terminally differentiated effector memory CD45RA+ cells were excluded. The sample originates from a study of shared clonotypes between healthy human individuals. Findings of the study overall: Relative to clonotypes present in all four donors, those not shared had lower generation probabilities.

Clones were read by immunoSEQ multiplex PCR, and TCRdb kept only the in-frame ones, dropping some. The sample lists about 2.2 million clones, approximately 92% occurring once. The CDR3 length is 17 residues. CDR1 is MDHEN, CDR2 SYDVKM, per germline. Trimming at V came to 3 bases and at J to 5 bases, leaving 12 bases not matched to a gene. The clonotype was recovered from a young man in good health. Some clones in this sample may be carry-over from other donors' samples. The sequenced sample was naive CD8+ T cells from PBMCs. The J gene is TRBJ2-7, the V gene TRBV28; 11 bases agree with TRBD2. The CDR3 coding sequence is TGTGCCAGCAGTTTTTACCCGCTGGGTAGCGGGAGGGACGAGCAGTACTTC. Its protein is CASSFYPLGSGRDEQYF.